This T cell receptor (beta chain) was identified in a study of blood T cell repertoires in COVID-19. Study-wide context: Samples of COVID-19 (acute and convalescent) were obtained from the United States, Italy and Spain.

The method was immunoSEQ multiplex PCR; TCRdb's version includes in-frame clones alone and lacks a portion of them. In the table there are 85,000 to 120,000 clones, almost 85% of which are singletons. Germline CDR1 LGHDT, CDR2 YNNKEL (reference sequence). V lost 4 bases to trimming and J lost 8 bases, with 11 bases between them. The CDR3 spans 13 residues. The sequenced material came from peripheral blood. V is TRBV3-1 (or the pseudogene TRBV3-2) and J is TRBJ2-2; D is uncertain. The TCR was taken from a man aged 35-49 years with active or convalescent COVID-19. DNA of the CDR3: TGTGCCAGCAGCCTCCTGCTGCAGGGGGAGCTGTTTTTT. Protein: CASSLLLQGELFF.